This TCR beta chain came from a study of blood T cell repertoires in COVID-19. Overall study context: Samples representing acute and convalescent COVID-19 were sourced from the United States, Italy and Spain. The cDNA or gDNA used as material had been derived from T cells, B-cell-depleted T cells, or PBMCs.

Per the original data handling: Estimation of nucleated cell counts was performed using reference gene primer amplification. Using immunoSEQ multiplex PCR, the repertoire was profiled, and TCRdb retains in-frame clones only, with some absent. The V and J calls and clone size were taken over from that table, and D and trimming were inferred from the DNA. The sample lists over 200,000 clones, about 90% occurring once. Seattle patient enrollment occurred during active infection, with longitudinal follow-up thereafter. The source is a man aged 25-45 years with COVID-19, enrolled during active disease. Sequenced material: peripheral blood.

CDR3 nucleotide sequence: TGTGCCAGCAGCTTGGCAGTTGAAGAGACCCAGTACTTC. As protein: CASSLAVEETQYF. V usage is TRBV5-6 and J usage is TRBJ2-5; D is undetermined. Trimming left V 0 bases short and J 3 bases short, with 6 bases between. The CDR3 has 13 amino acids. Germline lookup yields CDR1 SGHDT and CDR2 YYEEEE.